This entry lists 3 T cell receptor beta chains sequenced from one sample in a study of early T cells in non-severe SARS-CoV-2 infection. MiXCR was run by TCRdb on the 5' RACE reads, yielding one entry per CDR3 protein. The data show 70,000 to 85,000 distinct CDR3 sequences, with 9% to 15% seen just once and just over 6.5% held by the top ten. The sample consisted of whole blood. Receptor source: an adult who was a healthcare worker with PCR-confirmed SARS-CoV-2 infection or an uninfected control (not recorded which).

This clonotype has a handful of counts. The genes are TRBV20-1 and TRBJ2-7; D uncertain. CDR1 and CDR2 from the germline V gene are DFQATT and SNEGSKA (reference sequence). Between the trimmed V and J ends, which lost 4 bases and 1 base, there was a span of 8 bases. The CDR3 contains 12 residues. In DNA form, the CDR3 reads TGCAGTGCTACCCGCAGTTCCTACGAGCAGTACTTC. Translating gives CSATRSSYEQYF.

This clonotype has ten or more counts. This chain links TRBV5-1 with TRBJ2-1, with 9 positions matching TRBD1. V trimming: 1 base; J trimming: 9 bases; junction bases outside the gene matches: 8. Germline CDR1 and CDR2: SGHRS and YFSETQ. The CDR3 has 15 amino acids. In DNA, the CDR3 is TGCGCCAGCAGCTTGACGACAGGGGGTCAAAGTGAGCAGTTCTTC. It is translated as CASSLTTGGQSEQFF.

Many counts were recorded for this clonotype. V gene TRBV20-1 combines with J gene TRBJ2-3; D is ambiguous. In germline, CDR1 is DFQATT, CDR2 SNEGSKA (reference sequence). The CDR3 is made up of 12 amino acids. The ends were cut back, 6 bases at V and 3 bases at J, with 10 bases in the middle. The CDR3 is CSAKWVTDTQYF. The DNA for the CDR3 is TGCAGTGCCAAGTGGGTAACAGATACGCAGTATTTT.